This T cell receptor (beta chain) was obtained from a study of T cells in Graves' hyperthyroidism and ophthalmopathy. Study details: Peripheral blood was collected at initial diagnosis, before any treatment.

Graves' hyperthyroidism was deemed stable absent ophthalmopathy progression within 18 months. For the diagnoses, clinical symptoms, serum thyroxine and TRAb, thyroid ultrasound and orbital computed tomography were used. This clonotype was counted at least ten times. Authors of the study amplified TCR beta CDR3 regions from RNA transcripts. A first-round RT-PCR of the TCR CDR3 used the HTBI primer set. TCRdb called the multiplex PCR reads again in MiXCR, with one record for every CDR3 protein. The table lists around 690,000 distinct CDR3 sequences, 17% of them singletons. The V and J ends lost 5 bases and 1 base, in that order; junction bases with no gene match: 13. Looked up from germline, CDR1 is MDHEN and CDR2 is SYDVKM. The CDR3 runs 18 residues.

Sequencing used blood. This TCR was recovered from a middle-aged man with Graves' hyperthyroidism. The chain has TRBV28 and TRBJ2-1, with 8 bases identical to TRBD1. The CDR3 DNA is TGTGCCAGCAGTAAACGGACAGGGACCATTAGGTCCTACAATGAGCAGTTCTTC. It specifies CASSKRTGTIRSYNEQFF.